This T cell receptor (beta chain) was retrieved from a study of cytomegalovirus exposure and HLA in healthy donors. The CDR3 covers 15 residues. In germline, CDR1 is KGHSH, CDR2 LQKENI. V lost 1 base to trimming and J lost 0 bases, with 8 bases between them. In this sample, this clone turned up once. Its cognate antigen is unknown. The primer mix had 60 Vbeta and 13 Jbeta primers. The repertoire was sequenced with immunoSEQ multiplex PCR; TCRdb's copy has only in-frame clones and lacks some. The sample carries 100,000 to 120,000 clones, 83% recorded once. Study outcomes and limitations: In vitro checks showed that a few CMV-associated chains really do target CMV antigens. According to a later analysis, donors in an Asian-associated ancestry cluster reportedly had fewer N-insertions than the roughly 630-donor mean.

This TCR derives from a man aged 18-30 years in good health and CMV-seronegative. Material: PBMCs. The rearrangement uses TRBV18 and TRBJ2-3; no clear D gene. The CDR3 region is CASSPQTFSTDTQYF. CDR3 sequence (DNA): TGTGCCAGCTCACCACAGACTTTTAGCACAGATACGCAGTATTTT.